The 16 T cell receptor beta chains reported below all come from one sample, sequenced in a study of glioma-infiltrating T cells after dendritic cell vaccination. Assay used: immunoSEQ multiplex PCR; TCRdb lists only in-frame clones, some missing. Altogether tens of thousands of clones are present, about 80% being singletons, with the ten largest covering under 2.5%. The sample consisted of blood, taken before dendritic cell vaccination. The source is a human donor with glioblastoma.

This clone was detected only once. The gene calls are TRBV19 and TRBJ1-2, with TRBD1 as a possible D gene (6 bases). Germline CDR1 reads LNHDA; CDR2 reads SQIVND (reference sequence). This CDR3 region has 14 residues. V lost 4 bases and J lost 6, with 15 bases in between. DNA of the CDR3: TGTGCCAGTAGTACCCCCCGGGACATGGATGGCTACACCTTC. This codes for CASSTPRDMDGYTF. The full variable domain, rest sourced from reference TRBV19 and TRBJ1-2, is DGGITQSPKYLFRKEGQNVTLSCEQNLNHDAMYWYRQDPGQGLRLIYYSQIVNDFQKGDIAEGYSVSREKKESFPLTVTSAQKNPTAFYLCASSTPRDMDGYTFGSGTRLTVV.

This clone showed up just once. V gene TRBV7-3 combines with J gene TRBJ1-6; 8 bases match TRBD1. This CDR3 is built from 17 residues. Germline V lookup: CDR1 SGHTA, CDR2 FQGTGA. J gave up 6 bases and V 1 base, and 8 bases lay outside the gene matches. CDR3 bases: TGTGCCAGCAGCTTAAGCCTCGGACAGGGTGGTAATTCACCCCTCCACTTT. Protein: CASSLSLGQGGNSPLHF.

This chain uses TRBV7-3 with TRBJ2-1; D may be TRBD1 (6 bases). CDR3 size: 14 residues. The V gene's germline CDR1 is SGHTA and CDR2 FQGTGA. Trimming stripped 8 bases from V and 5 bases from J, with 16 bases between. CDR3 in DNA: TGTGCCAGCTGCCTCACAACAGGGAACAATGAGCAGTTCTTC. Translating gives CASCLTTGNNEQFF.

The chain employs TRBV6-1 and TRBJ1-2; D uncertain. V dropped 6 bases and J dropped 3 bases, with 8 bases sitting between them. This CDR3 spans 12 amino acids. Germline V CDR1 and CDR2: MNHNS, SASEGT. Here the CDR3 DNA reads TGTGCCAGCAGCCCCACAGACTATGGCTACACCTTC. Protein product: CASSPTDYGYTF.

The V gene is TRBV19, the J gene TRBJ1-2; 9 nucleotides align to TRBD1. Germline assignment: CDR1 LNHDA and CDR2 SQIVND (reference sequence). The CDR3 is 12 amino acids. After removal of 6 bases from V and 8 bases from J, the junction contained 4 bases not matched to a gene. CDR3 loop: CASSRTGEGYTF. The CDR3 DNA sequence: TGTGCCAGTAGCAGGACAGGGGAGGGCTACACCTTC.

A single count supports this clone. The chain carries TRBV19 and TRBJ2-3; 7 bases are a match to TRBD2. CDR3 length: 16 residues. J gave up 1 base and V 4 bases, and 8 bases lay outside the gene matches. Germline V gives CDR1 LNHDA, CDR2 SQIVND (reference sequence). DNA for the CDR3: TGTGCCAGTAGTACGGGAGGCGGGGTTGGCACAGATACGCAGTATTTT. Protein: CASSTGGGVGTDTQYF.

This clone was seen only a few times. The V gene is TRBV15, the J gene TRBJ2-5, with 9 bases matching TRBD2. Per germline, CDR1 LNHNV and CDR2 YYDKDF (reference sequence). The CDR3 sequence is 16 residues long. The V segment lost 0 bases and the J segment 3 bases; nucleotides outside the gene matches: 5. The CDR3 DNA reads as TGTGCCACCAGCAGAGATCGAGGCGGGGGGGAAGAGACCCAGTACTTC. The encoded protein is CATSRDRGGGEETQYF.

The chain carries TRBV5-4 and TRBJ1-2; TRBD1 matches at 8 bases. CDR1 is SGHNT, CDR2 YYREEE, per germline (reference sequence). With V trimmed by 3 bases and J by 7 bases, 11 bases remained unmatched. The CDR3 has 15 amino acids. The CDR3 bases are TGTGCCAGCAGCTCAAGGGCGGACAGGGTGATTGGCTACACCTTC. The encoded protein is CASSSRADRVIGYTF.

This sequence joins TRBV7-3 and TRBJ2-1, with a tentative D call TRBD1 (6 bases). Germline V gene lookup returns CDR1 SGHTA and CDR2 FQGTGA. The length of the CDR3 is 14 residues. Trimming cost V 5 bases and J 4 bases, with 12 bases left between them. Here the CDR3 reads CASSASTGYNEQFF. Here the CDR3 DNA reads TGTGCCAGCAGCGCATCAACAGGGTACAATGAGCAGTTCTTC.

The V call is TRBV14, the J call TRBJ1-3; D may be TRBD1 (5 bases). V shed 4 bases and J shed 0 bases, with 13 bases lying between them. The CDR3 is made up of 16 amino acids. CDR1 is SGHDN, CDR2 FVKESK, per germline. Written as DNA, the CDR3 is TGTGCCAGCAGCCGGGGGGGGATCTTCTCTGGAAACACCATATATTTT. Residues: CASSRGGIFSGNTIYF.

V usage is TRBV2 and J usage is TRBJ2-7; D possibly corresponds to TRBD1 (5 bases). Germline values: CDR1 SNHLY, CDR2 FYNNEI. V was pared by 5 bases and J by 4 bases, with 12 bases between. The CDR3 consists of 13 residues. This chain's CDR3 is CASSQGITYEQYV. The DNA for the CDR3 is TGTGCCAGCAGTCAGGGTATTACGTACGAGCAGTACGTC.

This clone turned up a few times. V and J are TRBV7-2 and TRBJ2-5; maybe TRBD2 (7 bases). This CDR3 is built from 14 residues. Per the germline V gene, CDR1 is SGHTA and CDR2 is FQGNSA. V lost 0 bases to trimming and J lost 6 bases, with 11 bases between them. The DNA for the CDR3 is TGTGCCAGCAGCTTAGCGGGGGGGCCGAAGACCCAGTACTTC. The encoded protein is CASSLAGGPKTQYF.

This clone was picked up a small number of times. The chain combines TRBV7-2 with TRBJ1-5, with 9 bases fitting TRBD1. After removal of 5 bases from V and 1 base from J, the junction contained 6 bases not matched to a gene. Germline loops: CDR1 SGHTA, CDR2 FQGNSA. This CDR3 is built from 16 residues. CDR3 in DNA: TGTGCCAGCAGCCCGGGACAGGGTAAGAGCAATCAGCCCCAGCATTTT. Amino acids: CASSPGQGKSNQPQHF.

V and J are TRBV7-2 and TRBJ1-2; the match to TRBD1 covers 7 bases. Germline CDR1 and CDR2: SGHTA and FQGNSA. This CDR3 is 17 amino acids long. J lost 4 bases, V lost 5 bases, and 16 bases had no gene match. The chain's CDR3 is CASSLPETGQPSYGYTF. Written as DNA, the CDR3 is TGTGCCAGCAGCCTGCCAGAAACGGGACAGCCTTCCTATGGCTACACCTTC.

The CDR3 region is CAISTPQSGSGELFF. In DNA, the CDR3 is TGTGCCATCAGTACTCCTCAGAGCGGGTCCGGGGAGCTGTTTTTT. The chain combines TRBV10-3 with TRBJ2-2, with a possible D match to TRBD2 (6 bases). Trimming stripped 5 bases from V and 6 bases from J, with 16 bases between. Germline assignment: CDR1 ENHRY and CDR2 SYGVKD. CDR3 length equals 15 residues.

This clone appeared a single time. This chain links TRBV6-5 with TRBJ1-5; no definite D call. There are 16 residues in the CDR3. V lost 0 bases, J lost 3 bases, and 12 bases lay in between. Germline V gene lookup returns CDR1 MNHEY and CDR2 SVGAGI. CDR3 protein: CASSYSIPGYNQPQHF. The CDR3 DNA reads TGTGCCAGCAGTTACTCAATACCGGGATACAATCAGCCCCAGCATTTT.